The entry that follows covers one T cell receptor (beta chain) sequence. The CDR3 is 15 amino acids. Germline CDR1 and CDR2: LGHNA and YNFKEQ. Trimming removed 6 bases at V and 12 bases at J, with 24 bases between. These data are taken from a study of PD-L1 blockade in urothelial cancer. Sequenced by immunoSEQ multiplex PCR; TCRdb stores in-frame clones only, minus some. The table includes 90,000 to 120,000 clones, about 85% detected once. This chain links TRBV4-2 with TRBJ2-1; D might be TRBD1 (7 bases). The sample here was PBMCs, taken around atezolizumab (anti-PD-L1) treatment. The clonotype comes from a man aged 45-65 years with urothelial cancer. CDR3 sequence (DNA): TGTGCCAGCAGTCCCCAGGGGGGAGTCGACGGTACGCAGTTCTTC. The encoded protein is CASSPQGGVDGTQFF.